This T cell receptor (beta chain) was profiled in a study of cytomegalovirus exposure and HLA in healthy donors. The donors were in the approximately 120-subject validation cohort; that cohort was separate from the roughly 680-subject first cohort. Overall study findings and caveats: Many donors shared some public TCRs, even though most TCR sequences were rare. Altogether, 150 to 200 TCR beta chains were recorded as cytomegalovirus-associated.

Notes on this clone: The target antigen is unknown.

Assay: immunoSEQ multiplex PCR; the TCRdb copy retains only in-frame clones and omits some. The sample carries approximately 170,000 clones, approximately 81% recorded once. Germline V CDR1 and CDR2: SGHVS, FNYEAQ. The CDR3 runs to 17 residues. Trimming took 2 bases from V and 3 from J, leaving 17 bases between them. The origin of this receptor is a man aged 25-40 years in good health and CMV-seropositive. The sequenced material came from PBMCs. The V and J genes are TRBV7-6 and TRBJ1-5, with a weak D call TRBD1 (5 bases). CDR3 in DNA: TGTGCCAGCAGCTTATTTCCCCCAGGGAAGAACAATCAGCCCCAGCATTTT. It codes for CASSLFPPGKNNQPQHF.